A selection of T cell receptor beta chains follows, all from one sample in a study of blood T cells in healthy people across ages. Each CDR3 protein is one row after TCRdb ran MiXCR on the 5' RACE reads. The sample includes approximately 1,000,000 distinct CDR3 sequences, roughly two fifths of them seen just once. What was sequenced was blood. All receptors come from a man between 18 and 35 years old in good health. Each CDR3 is given with its conserved first and last residue. The D gene is left open where the match is weak. Not all rows give a size; the values are once, few, many and, for expanded clones, a class.

-,TRBJ2-3,TRBV20-1,few,CSARDPVGATDTQYF,TGCAGTGCTAGAGATCCCGTGGGTGCCACAGATACGCAGTATTTT
-,TRBJ2-1,TRBV28,-,CASRGGVGSSYNEQFF,TGTGCCAGCAGGGGGGGTGTTGGGAGCTCCTACAATGAGCAGTTCTTC
TRBD2,TRBJ2-3,TRBV12-3/TRBV12-4,-,CASSLGPGLVSTDTEYF,TGTGCCAGCAGTTTAGGCCCGGGACTAGTCAGCACAGATACGGAATATTTT
-,TRBJ1-2,TRBV9,few,CASSVSIGGQTNYGYTF,TGTGCCAGCAGCGTCTCAATCGGCGGACAGACTAACTATGGCTACACCTTC
TRBD1,TRBJ1-4,TRBV7-7,-,CAVGGQVNEKLFF,TGTGCTGTAGGTGGACAGGTGAACGAAAAACTGTTTTTT
-,TRBJ1-2,TRBV9,-,CASSVEEWQLNYGYTF,TGTGCCAGCAGCGTAGAGGAGTGGCAACTGAACTATGGCTACACCTTC
-,TRBJ2-1,TRBV2,few,CASSRPTRGNEQFF,TGTGCCAGCAGTCGACCTACGAGGGGCAATGAGCAGTTCTTC
-,TRBJ2-7,TRBV6-9,-,CASSIGEQYF,TGTGCCAGCAGTATTGGGGAGCAGTACTTC
-,TRBJ1-4,TRBV4-3,few,CASSQDPGPGANEKLFF,TGCGCCAGCAGCCAAGATCCAGGGCCCGGGGCTAATGAAAAACTGTTTTTT
TRBD1,TRBJ1-2,TRBV10-3,few,CAISGGTVYGYTF,TGTGCCATCAGTGGGGGGACAGTTTATGGCTACACCTTC
TRBD1,TRBJ2-5,TRBV25-1,many,CASSEWGTAQETQYF,TGTGCCAGCAGTGAATGGGGGACAGCCCAAGAGACCCAGTACTTC
TRBD1,TRBJ1-6,TRBV12-3/TRBV12-4,-,CASSLRGPNVDSPLHF,TGTGCCAGCAGTTTAAGGGGGCCCAACGTCGATTCACCCCTCCACTTT
-,TRBJ2-1,TRBV29-1,-,CSVGRDYEQFF,TGCAGCGTGGGTCGGGACTATGAGCAGTTCTTC
-,TRBJ2-3,TRBV27,few,CASSPKDSPSTDTQYF,TGTGCCAGCAGTCCCAAGGACAGCCCTAGCACAGATACGCAGTATTTT
TRBD1,TRBJ1-2,TRBV4-1,-,CASSQVKGAGYGYTF,TGCGCCAGCAGCCAAGTAAAGGGGGCGGGCTATGGCTACACCTTC
TRBD1,TRBJ2-3,TRBV15,-,CATSSSAGGADTQYF,TGTGCCACCAGCTCCAGTGCAGGGGGCGCAGATACGCAGTATTTT
-,TRBJ1-1,TRBV5-1,few,CASKRGGGTEAFF,TGCGCCAGCAAACGCGGAGGAGGCACTGAAGCTTTCTTT
TRBD2,TRBJ2-3,TRBV4-2,-,CASSQVSGGSSTDTQYF,TGTGCCAGCAGCCAAGTGAGCGGGGGCTCGAGCACAGATACGCAGTATTTT
-,TRBJ1-2,TRBV6-1,few,CASSVTGNSGYTF,TGTGCCAGCAGCGTAACAGGGAACAGTGGCTACACCTTC
-,TRBJ1-6,TRBV2,-,CASSEVGGDSPLHF,TGTGCCAGCAGTGAGGTGGGGGGTGATTCACCCCTCCACTTT
-,TRBJ1-3,TRBV12-3/TRBV12-4,-,CASSEAAVTIYF,TGTGCCAGCAGCGAAGCGGCAGTCACCATATATTTT
-,TRBJ1-2,TRBV6-5,few,CASREKGDYGYTF,TGTGCCAGCAGGGAAAAGGGCGACTATGGCTACACCTTC